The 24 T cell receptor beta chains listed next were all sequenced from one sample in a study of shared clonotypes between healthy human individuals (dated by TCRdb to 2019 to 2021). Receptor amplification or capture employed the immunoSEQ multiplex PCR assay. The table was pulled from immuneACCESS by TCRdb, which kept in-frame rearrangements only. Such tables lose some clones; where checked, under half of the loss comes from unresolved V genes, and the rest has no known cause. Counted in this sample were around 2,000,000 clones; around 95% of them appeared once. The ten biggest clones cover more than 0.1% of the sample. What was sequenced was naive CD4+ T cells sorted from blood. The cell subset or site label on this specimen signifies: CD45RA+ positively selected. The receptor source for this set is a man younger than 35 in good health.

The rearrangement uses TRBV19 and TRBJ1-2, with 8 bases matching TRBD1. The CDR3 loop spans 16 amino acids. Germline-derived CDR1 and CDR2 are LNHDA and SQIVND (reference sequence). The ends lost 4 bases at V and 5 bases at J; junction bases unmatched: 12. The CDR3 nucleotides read TGTGCCAGTAGTAAACAGCCTCGGACAGGGCTTTATGGCTACACCTTC. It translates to CASSKQPRTGLYGYTF.

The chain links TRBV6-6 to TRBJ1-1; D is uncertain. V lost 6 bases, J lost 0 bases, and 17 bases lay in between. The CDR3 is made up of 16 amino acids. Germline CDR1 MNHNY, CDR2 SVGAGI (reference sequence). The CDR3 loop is CASRARIPGVNTEAFF. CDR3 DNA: TGTGCCAGCAGAGCTCGGATCCCCGGCGTGAACACTGAAGCTTTCTTT.

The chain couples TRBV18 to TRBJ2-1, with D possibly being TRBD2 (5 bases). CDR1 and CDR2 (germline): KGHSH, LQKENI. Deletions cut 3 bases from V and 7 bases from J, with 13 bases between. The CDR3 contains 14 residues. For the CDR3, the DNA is TGTGCCAGCTCACCTTCCTCGACGGGAAATGAGCAGTTCTTC. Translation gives CASSPSSTGNEQFF.

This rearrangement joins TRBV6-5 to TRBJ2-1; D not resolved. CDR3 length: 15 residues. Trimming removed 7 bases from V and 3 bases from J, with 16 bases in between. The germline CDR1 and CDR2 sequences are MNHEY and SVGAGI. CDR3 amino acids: CASKLRGDFYNEQFF. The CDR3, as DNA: TGTGCCAGCAAGTTACGTGGAGACTTCTACAATGAGCAGTTCTTC.

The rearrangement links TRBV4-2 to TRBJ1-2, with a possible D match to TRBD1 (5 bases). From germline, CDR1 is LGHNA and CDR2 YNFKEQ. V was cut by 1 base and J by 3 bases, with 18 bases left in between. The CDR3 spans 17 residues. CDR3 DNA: TGTGCCAGCAGCCAAGCCTCCTCCCCGACAGCCTACTATGGCTACACCTTC. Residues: CASSQASSPTAYYGYTF.

The CDR3 loop is CASSETGTYTEAFF. The CDR3 DNA reads TGTGCCAGCAGTGAAACAGGGACTTACACTGAAGCTTTCTTT. This chain links TRBV2 with TRBJ1-1, with D possibly being TRBD1 (6 bases). V was clipped by 2 bases and J by 3 bases, with 10 bases between them. This CDR3 region has 14 residues. From germline, CDR1 is SNHLY and CDR2 FYNNEI.

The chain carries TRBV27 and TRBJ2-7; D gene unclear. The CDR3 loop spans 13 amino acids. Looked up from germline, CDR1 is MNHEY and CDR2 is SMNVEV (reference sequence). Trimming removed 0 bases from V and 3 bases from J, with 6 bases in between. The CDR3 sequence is CASSLSLFYEQYF. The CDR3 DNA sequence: TGTGCCAGCAGTTTATCACTCTTCTACGAGCAGTACTTC.

The CDR3 region is CASSYDSGRQFGGYTF. In DNA form, the CDR3 reads TGTGCCAGCAGTTATGACTCGGGACGCCAATTCGGGGGCTACACCTTC. This chain uses TRBV6-5 with TRBJ1-2; tentative D call: TRBD1 (5 bases). The CDR3 contains 16 residues. V was pared by 3 bases and J by 8 bases, with 22 bases between. Germline loops: CDR1 MNHEY, CDR2 SVGAGI.

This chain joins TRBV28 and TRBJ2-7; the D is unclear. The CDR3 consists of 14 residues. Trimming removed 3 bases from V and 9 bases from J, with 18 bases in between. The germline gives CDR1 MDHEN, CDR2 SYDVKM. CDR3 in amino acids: CASSFPNIMDGQYF. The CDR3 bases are TGTGCCAGCAGTTTCCCAAACATTATGGACGGGCAGTACTTC. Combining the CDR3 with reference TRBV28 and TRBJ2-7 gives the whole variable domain DVKVTQSSRYLVKRTGEKVFLECVQDMDHENMFWYRQDPGLGLRLIYFSYDVKMKEKGDIPEGYSVSREKKERFSLILESASTNQTSMYLCASSFPNIMDGQYFGPGTRLTVT.

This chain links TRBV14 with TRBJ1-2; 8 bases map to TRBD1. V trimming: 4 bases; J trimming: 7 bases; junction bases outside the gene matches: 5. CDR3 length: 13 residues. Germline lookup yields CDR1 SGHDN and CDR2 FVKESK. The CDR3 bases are TGTGCCAGCAGCCGGCCGGGACAGGTTGGCTACACCTTC. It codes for CASSRPGQVGYTF.

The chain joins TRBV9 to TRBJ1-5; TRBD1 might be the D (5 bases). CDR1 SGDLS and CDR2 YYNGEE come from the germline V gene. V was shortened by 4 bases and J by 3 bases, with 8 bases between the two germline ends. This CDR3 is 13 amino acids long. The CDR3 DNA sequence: TGTGCCAGCAGCCGGGGGACCAATCAGCCCCAGCATTTT. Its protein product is CASSRGTNQPQHF.

CDR3 DNA sequence: TGTGCCAGCAGCTTACTCGACGTCTCTGAAGCTTTCTTT. Translation: CASSLLDVSEAFF. The chain links TRBV5-6 to TRBJ1-1, with D hard to call. The V gene's germline CDR1 is SGHDT and CDR2 YYEEEE. This CDR3 comprises 13 residues. V lost 2 bases, J lost 6 bases, and 11 bases lay in between.

The CDR3 nucleotides read TGTGCCAGCAGGGGGCAGGGGGAGAGAACCGGGGAGCTGTTTTTT. Protein: CASRGQGERTGELFF. This chain links TRBV6-6 with TRBJ2-2, with 7 bases aligning to TRBD1. The germline CDR1 and CDR2 sequences are MNHNY and SVGAGI (reference sequence). The CDR3 contains 15 residues. V lost 6 bases, J lost 5 bases, and 9 bases stayed unmatched.

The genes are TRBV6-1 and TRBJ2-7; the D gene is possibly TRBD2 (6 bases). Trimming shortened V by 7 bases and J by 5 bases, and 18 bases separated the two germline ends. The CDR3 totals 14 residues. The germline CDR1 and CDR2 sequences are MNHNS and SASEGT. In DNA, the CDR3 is TGTGCCAGCAAGGTCAGGAGGGGAAAAGACGAGCAGTACTTC. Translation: CASKVRRGKDEQYF.

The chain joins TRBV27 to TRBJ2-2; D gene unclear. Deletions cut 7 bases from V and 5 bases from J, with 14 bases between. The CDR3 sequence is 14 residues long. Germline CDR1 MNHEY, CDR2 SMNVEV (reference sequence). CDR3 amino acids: CASNREGNTGELFF. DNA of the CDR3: TGTGCCAGCAACCGAGAAGGGAATACCGGGGAGCTGTTTTTT.

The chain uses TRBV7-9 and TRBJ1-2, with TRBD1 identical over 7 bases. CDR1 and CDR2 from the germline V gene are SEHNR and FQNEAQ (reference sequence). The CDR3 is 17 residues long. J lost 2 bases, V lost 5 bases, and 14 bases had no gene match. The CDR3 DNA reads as TGTGCCAGCAGCCAGACCGTCGGGACAGCGTCCAACTATGGCTACACCTTC. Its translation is CASSQTVGTASNYGYTF.

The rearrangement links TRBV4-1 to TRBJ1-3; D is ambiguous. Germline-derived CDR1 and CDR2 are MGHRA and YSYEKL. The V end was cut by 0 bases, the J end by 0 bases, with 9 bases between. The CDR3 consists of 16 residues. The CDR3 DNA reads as TGCGCCAGCAGCCAAGATCATAAGTACTCTGGAAACACCATATATTTT. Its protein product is CASSQDHKYSGNTIYF.

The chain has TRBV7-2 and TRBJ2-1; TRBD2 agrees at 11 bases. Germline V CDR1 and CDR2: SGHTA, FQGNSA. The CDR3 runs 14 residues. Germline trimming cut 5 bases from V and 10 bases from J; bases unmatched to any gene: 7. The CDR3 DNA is TGTGCCAGCAGCCTTGGGACTAGCGGACAGGAGCAGTTCTTC. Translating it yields CASSLGTSGQEQFF.

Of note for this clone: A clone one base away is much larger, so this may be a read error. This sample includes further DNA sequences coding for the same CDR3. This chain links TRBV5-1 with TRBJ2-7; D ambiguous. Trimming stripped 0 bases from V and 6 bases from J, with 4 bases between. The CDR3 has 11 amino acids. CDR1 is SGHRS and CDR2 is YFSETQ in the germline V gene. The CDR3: CASSLESEQYF. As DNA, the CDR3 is TGCGCCAGCAGCTTGGAATCCGAGCAGTACTTC.

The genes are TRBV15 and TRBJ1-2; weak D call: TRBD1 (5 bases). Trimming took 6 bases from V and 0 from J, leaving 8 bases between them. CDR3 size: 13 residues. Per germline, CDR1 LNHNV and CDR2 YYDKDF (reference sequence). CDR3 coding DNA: TGTGCCACCAGACAGGATTCTAACTATGGCTACACCTTC. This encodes CATRQDSNYGYTF.

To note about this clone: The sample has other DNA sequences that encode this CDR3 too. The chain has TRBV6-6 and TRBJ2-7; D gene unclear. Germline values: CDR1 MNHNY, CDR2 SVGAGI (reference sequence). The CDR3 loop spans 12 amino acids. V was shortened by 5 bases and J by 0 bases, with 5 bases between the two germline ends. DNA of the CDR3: TGTGCCAGCAGTCCCGGCTCCTACGAGCAGTACTTC. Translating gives CASSPGSYEQYF.

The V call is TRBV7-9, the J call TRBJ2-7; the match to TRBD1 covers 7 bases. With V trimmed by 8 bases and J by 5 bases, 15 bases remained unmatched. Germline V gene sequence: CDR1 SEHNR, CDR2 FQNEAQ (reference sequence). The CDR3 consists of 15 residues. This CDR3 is CASAQGLSTQDEQYF. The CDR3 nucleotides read TGTGCCAGCGCACAGGGGCTCTCTACTCAGGACGAGCAGTACTTC.

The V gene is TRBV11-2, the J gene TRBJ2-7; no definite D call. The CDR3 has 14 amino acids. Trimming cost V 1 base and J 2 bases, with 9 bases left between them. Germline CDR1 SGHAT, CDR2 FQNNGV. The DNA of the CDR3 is TGTGCCAGCAGCTTAGGGTTAGAGACCTACGAGCAGTACTTC. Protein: CASSLGLETYEQYF.

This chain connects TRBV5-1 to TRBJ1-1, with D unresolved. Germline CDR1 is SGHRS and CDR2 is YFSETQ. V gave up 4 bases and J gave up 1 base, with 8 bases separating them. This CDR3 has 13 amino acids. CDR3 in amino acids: CASSQERNTEAFF. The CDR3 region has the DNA TGCGCCAGCAGCCAAGAAAGGAACACTGAAGCTTTCTTT.